This TCR beta chain is drawn from a study of blood T cell repertoires in COVID-19 (dated by TCRdb to 2020 to 2022). With regard to the full study: Collaborator samples came from the United States, Italy and Spain and covered acute and convalescent phases of COVID-19. The repertoires were made available in a free public database intended to serve as a resource for research on the immune response to SARS-CoV-2. Deeply sampled blood TCRbeta repertoires from subjects exposed to, actively infected with, or recovered from COVID-19 were included in the dataset. A de-identified subject ID, COVID-19 status, age in years and sex were almost always included in the sample metadata. The material from the prospective study consisted of cDNA or gDNA derived from T cells, B-cell-depleted T cells, or PBMCs. HLA class I and class II types, where available, came from metadata supplied by the sample provider rather than from assay-based typing. The samples were drawn from two sources: the first 160 participants of the ongoing ImmuneRACE study, and over 950 subjects contributed by 6 global collaborators.

TCRbeta CDR3 regions were amplified from genomic DNA using the immunoSEQ Assay, a bias-controlled multiplex PCR. On the study's bioinformatics: The number of nucleated cells in each sample was estimated by amplification of reference gene primers within the assay. To quantify the absolute abundance of each unique TCRbeta CDR3 rearrangement, sequence reads were collapsed and filtered. For each sample, productive Simpson clonality was calculated as the square root of Simpson's diversity index across productive rearrangements. TCRdb holds this immuneACCESS table with in-frame rearrangements only. Some clones are missing; in checked studies, unresolved V genes explain under half, and the rest has no known cause. Clone size and the V and J calls come from that table; the DNA yielded D and trimming. The sample includes about 190,000 clones, with 76% observed a single time. The ten largest clonotypes hold about 17% of the sample.

A single count supports this clone. It lacks a known antigen. Base qualities are not at hand, and no much larger clone is one base apart. Additional DNA sequences in this sample encode the identical CDR3. What the research found in general, with its limitations: The quantity of clinical and demographic metadata differed by source and by participant and was supplied without curation.

The V end loses 0 bases and the J end loses 3 bases, and a stretch of 9 bases separates them. CDR1 and CDR2 are drawn from the germline V gene: SGHRS, YFSETQ. Counted from cysteine to phenylalanine, this CDR3 has 14 amino acids. The only DNA kept is the CDR3, 42 bases in frame from the first base. Participants in the prospective study were aged roughly 18 to 95 years, lived in under 30 United States geographic areas, and enrolled through a virtual design. In the prospective study, participants were assigned to cohorts based on the clinical history participants reported in a screening survey and a study questionnaire. In the prospective study, mobile phlebotomists collected whole blood, serum and a nasopharyngeal or oropharyngeal swab from each participant. Prospective study participants could optionally give additional blood draws and questionnaires over an approximately 2-month period. Before DNA extraction, prospective study blood samples were shipped either frozen or at room temperature.

Sequenced input: PBMCs or T cells enriched from blood (not recorded which). Recombination linked TRBV5-1 to TRBJ1-1; the D gene identity is not certain. The receptor was derived from a woman aged 45-65 years with acute COVID-19. The sequenced DNA is TGCGCCAGCAGCTTGGACCCGGGGTACACTGAAGCTTTCTTT. Its amino acids are CASSLDPGYTEAFF.